This TCR beta chain was recorded in a study of OX40 agonist ivuxolimab in advanced cancers. Whole-study findings and limits: Among T cells, CD8+ cells averaged more expanded clones than CD4+ cells. Not determined was the antigen specificity of the expanded peripheral T cells. At 0.1-3.0 mg/kg, partial responders had clonal expansion among the lowest observed.

The CDR3 spans 14 residues. Germline V gene lookup returns CDR1 SGHRS and CDR2 YFSETQ. The germline V and J ends were trimmed by 4 bases and 3 bases, with 10 bases remaining between them. The table came from immunoSEQ multiplex PCR; TCRdb's copy has only in-frame clones and leaves some out. The sample comprises roughly 48,000 clones, roughly 81% of which are singletons, and 7.5% to 10% rests with the top ten. Comment on this clone: The antigen is not known.

V usage is TRBV5-1 and J usage is TRBJ2-2; no definite D call. Specimen: CD4+ or CD8+ T cells sorted from blood, collected in a trial of the OX40 agonist ivuxolimab. This TCR derives from an adult with an advanced solid tumor such as melanoma, head and neck, liver or kidney cancer. The CDR3 spells CASSGDSDTGELFF. Here the CDR3 DNA reads TGCGCCAGCAGCGGAGATTCGGACACCGGGGAGCTGTTTTTT.